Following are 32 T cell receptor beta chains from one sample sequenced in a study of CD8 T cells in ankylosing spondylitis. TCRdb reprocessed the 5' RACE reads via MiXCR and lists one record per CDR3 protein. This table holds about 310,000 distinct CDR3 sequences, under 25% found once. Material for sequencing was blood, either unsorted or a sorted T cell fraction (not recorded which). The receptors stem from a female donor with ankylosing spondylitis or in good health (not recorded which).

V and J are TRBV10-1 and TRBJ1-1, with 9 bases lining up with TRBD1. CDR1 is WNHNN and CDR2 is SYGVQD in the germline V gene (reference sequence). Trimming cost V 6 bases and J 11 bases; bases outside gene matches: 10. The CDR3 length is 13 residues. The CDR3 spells CASRHGQGRMAFF. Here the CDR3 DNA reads TGCGCCAGCAGGCATGGACAGGGGAGAATGGCTTTCTTT.

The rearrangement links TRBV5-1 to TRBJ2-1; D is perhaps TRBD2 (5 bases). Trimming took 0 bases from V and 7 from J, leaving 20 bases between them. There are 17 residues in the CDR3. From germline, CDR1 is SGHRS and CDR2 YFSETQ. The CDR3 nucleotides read TGCGCCAGCAGCTTGGAACTGGACTGGAGTGTAGGGAATGAGCAGTTCTTC. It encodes CASSLELDWSVGNEQFF.

The CDR3 nucleotides are TGTGCCAGCAGTCTTCGCTATCAGGGGTATGGCAAGTACTTC. Translating gives CASSLRYQGYGKYF. The chain uses TRBV27 and TRBJ2-7; D possibly corresponds to TRBD1 (6 bases). This CDR3 is built from 14 residues. Germline loops: CDR1 MNHEY, CDR2 SMNVEV (reference sequence). With 5 bases removed from V and 11 bases from J, the gap between germline ends came to 22 bases.

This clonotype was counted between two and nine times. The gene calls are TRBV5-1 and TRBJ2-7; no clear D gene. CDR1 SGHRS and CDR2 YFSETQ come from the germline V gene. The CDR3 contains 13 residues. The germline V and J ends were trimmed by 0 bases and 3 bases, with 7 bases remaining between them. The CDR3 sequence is CASSLDRHYEQYF. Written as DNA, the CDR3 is TGCGCCAGCAGCTTGGACCGACACTACGAGCAGTACTTC.

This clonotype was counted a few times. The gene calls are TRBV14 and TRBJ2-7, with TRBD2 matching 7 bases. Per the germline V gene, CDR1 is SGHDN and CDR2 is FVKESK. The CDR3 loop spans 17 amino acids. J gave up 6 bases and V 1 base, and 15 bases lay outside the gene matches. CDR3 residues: CASSQAGWGLRLCEQYF. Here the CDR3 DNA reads TGTGCCAGCAGCCAAGCCGGGTGGGGACTACGTCTTTGCGAGCAGTACTTC.

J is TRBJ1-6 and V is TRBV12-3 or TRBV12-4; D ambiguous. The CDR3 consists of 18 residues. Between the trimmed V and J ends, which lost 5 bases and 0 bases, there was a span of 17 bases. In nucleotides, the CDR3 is TGTGCCAGCAGTCCCCATCTTGGGTCAAGCTCCTATAATTCACCCCTCCACTTT. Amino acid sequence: CASSPHLGSSSYNSPLHF.

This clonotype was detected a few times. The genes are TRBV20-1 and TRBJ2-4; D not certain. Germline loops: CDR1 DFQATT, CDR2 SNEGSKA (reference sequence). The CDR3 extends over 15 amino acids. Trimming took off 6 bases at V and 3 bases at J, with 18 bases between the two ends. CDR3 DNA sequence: TGCAGTGCCCCTTCAGGCCATACTGGCAAAAACATTCAGTACTTC. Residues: CSAPSGHTGKNIQYF.

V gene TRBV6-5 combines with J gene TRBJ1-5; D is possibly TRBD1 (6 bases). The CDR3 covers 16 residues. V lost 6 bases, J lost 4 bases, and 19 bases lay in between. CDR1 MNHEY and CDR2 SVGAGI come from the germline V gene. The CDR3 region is CASSPTYRAPNQPQHF. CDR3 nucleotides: TGTGCCAGCAGCCCAACTTACAGGGCTCCTAATCAGCCCCAGCATTTT.

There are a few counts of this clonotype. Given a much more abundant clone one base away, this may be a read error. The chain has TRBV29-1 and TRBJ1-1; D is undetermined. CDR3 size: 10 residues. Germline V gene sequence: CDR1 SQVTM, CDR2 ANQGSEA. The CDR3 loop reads CSVGNTEDFF. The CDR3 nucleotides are TGCAGCGTAGGGAACACTGAAGATTTCTTT.

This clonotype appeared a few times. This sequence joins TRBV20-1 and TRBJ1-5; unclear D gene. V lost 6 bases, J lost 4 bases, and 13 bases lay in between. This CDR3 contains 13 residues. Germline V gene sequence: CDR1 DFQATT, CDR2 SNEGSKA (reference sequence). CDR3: CSASSVGNQPQHF. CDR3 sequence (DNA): TGCAGTGCCTCGTCGGTGGGAAATCAGCCCCAGCATTTT.

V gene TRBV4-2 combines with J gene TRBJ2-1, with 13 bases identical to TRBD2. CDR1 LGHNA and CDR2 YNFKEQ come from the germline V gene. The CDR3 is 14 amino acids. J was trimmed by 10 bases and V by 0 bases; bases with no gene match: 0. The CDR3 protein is CASSQELAGGEQFF. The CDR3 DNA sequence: TGTGCCAGCAGCCAAGAACTAGCGGGAGGGGAGCAGTTCTTC.

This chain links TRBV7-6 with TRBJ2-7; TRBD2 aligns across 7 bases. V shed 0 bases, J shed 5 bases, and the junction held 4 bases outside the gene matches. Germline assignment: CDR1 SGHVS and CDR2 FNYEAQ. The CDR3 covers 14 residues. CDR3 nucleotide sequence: TGTGCCAGCAGCTTAGCGGTGCGGGAGAACGAGCAGTACTTC. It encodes CASSLAVRENEQYF.

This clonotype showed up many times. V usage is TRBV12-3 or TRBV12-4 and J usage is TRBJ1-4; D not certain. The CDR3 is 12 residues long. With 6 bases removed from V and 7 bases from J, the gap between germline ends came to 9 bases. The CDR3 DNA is TGTGCCAGCAGCCCGGGGAGTGAAAAACTGTTTTTT. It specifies CASSPGSEKLFF.

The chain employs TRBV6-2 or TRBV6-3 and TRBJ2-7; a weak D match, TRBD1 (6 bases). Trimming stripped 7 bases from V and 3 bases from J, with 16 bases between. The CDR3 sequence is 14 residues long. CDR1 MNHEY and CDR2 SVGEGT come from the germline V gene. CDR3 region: CASNTRTGHYEQYF. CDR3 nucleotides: TGTGCCAGCAATACGAGGACGGGACACTACGAGCAGTACTTC.

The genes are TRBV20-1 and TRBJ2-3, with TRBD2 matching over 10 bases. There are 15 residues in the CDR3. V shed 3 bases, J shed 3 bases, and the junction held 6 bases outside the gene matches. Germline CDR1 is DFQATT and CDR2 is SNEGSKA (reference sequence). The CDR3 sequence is CSASSSGSGTDTQYF. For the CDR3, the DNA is TGCAGTGCTAGTTCTAGCGGGAGTGGGACAGATACGCAGTATTTT.

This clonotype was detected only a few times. The CDR3 sequence: CSAPTPRLADYNEQFF. CDR3 DNA: TGCAGTGCACCCACCCCCAGACTAGCAGACTACAATGAGCAGTTCTTC. This chain uses TRBV20-1 with TRBJ2-1, with 7 positions matching TRBD2. The V gene's germline CDR1 is DFQATT and CDR2 SNEGSKA (reference sequence). The CDR3 runs to 16 residues. Germline trimming cut 6 bases from V and 3 bases from J; bases unmatched to any gene: 14.

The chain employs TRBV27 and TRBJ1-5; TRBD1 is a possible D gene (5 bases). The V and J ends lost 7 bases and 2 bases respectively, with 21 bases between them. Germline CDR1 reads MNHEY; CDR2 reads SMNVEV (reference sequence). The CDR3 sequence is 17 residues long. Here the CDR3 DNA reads TGTGCCAGCAACCCTCAGGGAGGAATTTTAGGCAATCAGCCCCAGCATTTT. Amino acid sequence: CASNPQGGILGNQPQHF.

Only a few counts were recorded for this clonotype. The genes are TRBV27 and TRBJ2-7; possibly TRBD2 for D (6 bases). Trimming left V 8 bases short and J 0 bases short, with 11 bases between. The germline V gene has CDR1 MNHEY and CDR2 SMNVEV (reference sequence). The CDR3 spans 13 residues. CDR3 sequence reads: CASSRESSYEQYF. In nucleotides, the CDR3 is TGTGCCAGCTCCCGGGAGAGCTCCTACGAGCAGTACTTC.

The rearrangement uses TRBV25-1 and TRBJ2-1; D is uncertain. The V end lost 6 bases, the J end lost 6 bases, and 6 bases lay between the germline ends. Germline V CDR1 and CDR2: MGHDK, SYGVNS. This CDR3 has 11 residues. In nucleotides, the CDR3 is TGTGCCAGCAGAGACTTCAATGAGCAGTTCTTC. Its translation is CASRDFNEQFF.

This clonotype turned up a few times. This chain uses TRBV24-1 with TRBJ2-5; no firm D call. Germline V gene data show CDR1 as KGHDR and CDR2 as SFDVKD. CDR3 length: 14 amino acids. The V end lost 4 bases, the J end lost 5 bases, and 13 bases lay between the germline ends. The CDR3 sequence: CATSDPTLKETQYF. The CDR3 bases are TGTGCCACCAGTGACCCGACATTAAAGGAGACCCAGTACTTC.

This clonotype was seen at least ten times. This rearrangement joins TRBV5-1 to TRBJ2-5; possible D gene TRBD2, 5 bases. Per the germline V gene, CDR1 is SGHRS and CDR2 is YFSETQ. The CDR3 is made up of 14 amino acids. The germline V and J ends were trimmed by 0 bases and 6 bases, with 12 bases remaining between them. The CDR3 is CASSLVWVGKTQYF. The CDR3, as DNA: TGCGCCAGCAGCTTGGTGTGGGTCGGGAAGACCCAGTACTTC.

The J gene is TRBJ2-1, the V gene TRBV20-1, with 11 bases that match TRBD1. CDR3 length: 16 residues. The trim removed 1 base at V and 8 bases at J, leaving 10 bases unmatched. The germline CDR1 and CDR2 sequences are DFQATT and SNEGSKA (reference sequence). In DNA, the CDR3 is TGCAGTGCTAGAGGGACGGGACAGGGGGGGAGCGATGAGCAGTTCTTC. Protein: CSARGTGQGGSDEQFF.

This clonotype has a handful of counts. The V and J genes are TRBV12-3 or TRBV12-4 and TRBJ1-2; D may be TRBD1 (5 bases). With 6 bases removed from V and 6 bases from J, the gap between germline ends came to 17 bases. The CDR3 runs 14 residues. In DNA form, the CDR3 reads TGTGCCAGCAGGTCATCGCAGGGTGTGAATGGCTACACCTTC. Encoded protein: CASRSSQGVNGYTF.

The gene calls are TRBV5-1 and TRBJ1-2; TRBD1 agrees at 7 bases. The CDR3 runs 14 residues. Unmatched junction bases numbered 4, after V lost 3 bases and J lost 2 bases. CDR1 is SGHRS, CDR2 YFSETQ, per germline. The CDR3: CASSSEQGNYGYTF. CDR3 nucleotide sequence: TGCGCCAGCAGCTCGGAACAGGGGAACTATGGCTACACCTTC. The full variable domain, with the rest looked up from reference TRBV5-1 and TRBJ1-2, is KAGVTQTPRYLIKTRGQQVTLSCSPISGHRSVSWYQQTPGQGLQFLFEYFSETQRNKGNFPGRFSGRQFSNSRSEMNVSTLELGDSALYLCASSSEQGNYGYTFGSGTRLTVV.

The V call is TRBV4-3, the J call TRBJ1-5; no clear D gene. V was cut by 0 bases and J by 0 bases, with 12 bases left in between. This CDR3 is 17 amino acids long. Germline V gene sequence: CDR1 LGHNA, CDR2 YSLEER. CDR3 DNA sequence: TGCGCCAGCAGCCAAGATTTGGCACTTAATAGCAATCAGCCCCAGCATTTT. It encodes CASSQDLALNSNQPQHF.

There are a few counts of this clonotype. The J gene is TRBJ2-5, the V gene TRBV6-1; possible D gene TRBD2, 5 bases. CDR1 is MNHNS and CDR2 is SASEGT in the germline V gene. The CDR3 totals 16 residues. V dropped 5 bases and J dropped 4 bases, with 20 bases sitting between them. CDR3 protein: CASSRATKFVPETQYF. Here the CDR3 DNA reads TGTGCCAGCAGTAGGGCGACTAAATTTGTACCAGAGACCCAGTACTTC.

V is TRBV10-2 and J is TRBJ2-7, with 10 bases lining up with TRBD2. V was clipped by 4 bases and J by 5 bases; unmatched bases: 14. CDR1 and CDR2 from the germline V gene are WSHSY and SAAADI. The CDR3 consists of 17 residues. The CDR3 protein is CASSGGATSGPGDEQYF. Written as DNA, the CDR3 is TGCGCCAGCAGTGGGGGGGCGACTAGCGGGCCCGGGGACGAGCAGTACTTC.

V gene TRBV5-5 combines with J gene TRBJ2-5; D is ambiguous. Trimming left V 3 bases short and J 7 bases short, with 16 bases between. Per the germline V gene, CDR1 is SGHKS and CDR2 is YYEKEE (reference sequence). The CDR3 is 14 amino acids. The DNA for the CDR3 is TGTGCCAGCAGCTCCCTAGGAGACACCCCGACCCAGTACTTC. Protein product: CASSSLGDTPTQYF.

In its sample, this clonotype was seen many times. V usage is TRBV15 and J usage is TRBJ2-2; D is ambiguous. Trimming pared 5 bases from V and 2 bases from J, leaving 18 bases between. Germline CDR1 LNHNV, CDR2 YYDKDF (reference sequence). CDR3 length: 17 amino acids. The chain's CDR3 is CATSGSTWTDNTGELFF. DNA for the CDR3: TGTGCCACCAGCGGCTCAACCTGGACGGATAACACCGGGGAGCTGTTTTTT.

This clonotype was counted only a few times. As DNA, the CDR3 is TGTGCCACCAGCAGAGATTCGGGGGAAAAACTGTTTTTT. Amino acids: CATSRDSGEKLFF. The genes are TRBV15 and TRBJ1-4; the D is unclear. The CDR3 extends over 13 amino acids. Germline CDR1 reads LNHNV; CDR2 reads YYDKDF (reference sequence). The ends were cut back, 0 bases at V and 8 bases at J, with 7 bases in the middle.

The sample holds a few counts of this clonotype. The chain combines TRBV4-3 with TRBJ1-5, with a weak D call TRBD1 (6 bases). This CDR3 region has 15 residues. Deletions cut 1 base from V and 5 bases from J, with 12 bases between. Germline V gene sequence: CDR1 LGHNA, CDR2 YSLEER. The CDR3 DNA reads TGCGCCAGCAGCCAAGGAAGTACAGGGTATCAGCCCCAGCATTTT. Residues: CASSQGSTGYQPQHF.

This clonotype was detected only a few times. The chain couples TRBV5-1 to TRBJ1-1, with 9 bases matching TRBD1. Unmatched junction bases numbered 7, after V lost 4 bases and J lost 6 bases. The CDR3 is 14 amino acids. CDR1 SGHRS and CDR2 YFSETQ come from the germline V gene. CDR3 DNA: TGCGCCAGCAGCCGTGACAGGGGGGTGGCTGAAGCTTTCTTT. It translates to CASSRDRGVAEAFF.